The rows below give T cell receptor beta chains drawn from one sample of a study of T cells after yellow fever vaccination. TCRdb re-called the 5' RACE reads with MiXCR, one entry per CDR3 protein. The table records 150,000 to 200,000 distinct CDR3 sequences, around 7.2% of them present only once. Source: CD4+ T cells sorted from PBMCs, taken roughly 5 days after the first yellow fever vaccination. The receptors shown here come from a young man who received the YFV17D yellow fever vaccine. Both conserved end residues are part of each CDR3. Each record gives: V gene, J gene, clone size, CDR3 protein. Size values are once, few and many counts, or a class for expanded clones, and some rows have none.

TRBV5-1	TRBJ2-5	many	CASSLALGETQYF
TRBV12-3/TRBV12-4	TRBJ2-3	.	CASTGAGGYTDTQYF
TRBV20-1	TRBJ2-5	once	CSARPAGGRETQYF
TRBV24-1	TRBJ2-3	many	CATSEASGGTDTQYF
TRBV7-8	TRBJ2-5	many	CASSDKQGARETQYF
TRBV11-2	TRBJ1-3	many	CASNKLGGSGNTIYF
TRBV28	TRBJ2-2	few	CASTLSGTSGIIGELFF
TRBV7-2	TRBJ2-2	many	CASSPWAGSGELFF
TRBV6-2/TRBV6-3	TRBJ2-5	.	CASSYTGLAGISETQYF
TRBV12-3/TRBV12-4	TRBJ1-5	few	CASSLLGQPQHF
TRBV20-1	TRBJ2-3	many	CSARKSGGSDTQYF
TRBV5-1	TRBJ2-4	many	CASTNSGGGAQNIQYF
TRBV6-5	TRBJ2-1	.	CASSSASGGYNEQFF
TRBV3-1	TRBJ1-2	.	CASSQGRNGYTF
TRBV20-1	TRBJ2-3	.	CSASPPLGYLSDTQYF
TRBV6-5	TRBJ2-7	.	CASSYALGSAYEQYF
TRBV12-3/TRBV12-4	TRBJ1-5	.	CATSRTESNQPQHF
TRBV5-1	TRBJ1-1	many	CASSLVQGTEAFF
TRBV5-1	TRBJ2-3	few	CASSPWAGTDTQYF
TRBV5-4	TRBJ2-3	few	CASSLAAGGPKWADTQYF
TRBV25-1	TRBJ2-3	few	CASSALAGGSDTQYF
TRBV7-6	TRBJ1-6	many	CASSQEDRGSPLHF
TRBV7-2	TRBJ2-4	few	CASSLVYGIQYF
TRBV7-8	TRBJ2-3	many	CASSARLAGASTDTQYF
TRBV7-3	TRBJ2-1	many	CASSLTSGGGEQFF
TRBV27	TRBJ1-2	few	CASRTGKGYDYGYTF
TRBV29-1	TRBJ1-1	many	CSAIGGQPNTEAFF
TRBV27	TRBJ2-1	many	CASRTAGQGARSSYNEQFF
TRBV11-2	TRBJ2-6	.	CASSPAFSGANVLTF
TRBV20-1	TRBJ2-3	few	CSVAGLPRTDTQYF
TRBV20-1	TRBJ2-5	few	CSGGGAGETQYF